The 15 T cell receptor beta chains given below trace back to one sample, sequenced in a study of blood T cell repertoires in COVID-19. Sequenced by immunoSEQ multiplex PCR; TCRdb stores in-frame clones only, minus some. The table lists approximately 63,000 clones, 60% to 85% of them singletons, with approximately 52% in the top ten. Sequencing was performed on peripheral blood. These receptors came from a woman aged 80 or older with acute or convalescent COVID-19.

CDR3 amino acids: CASSSPSGQEYGYTF. CDR3 nucleotide sequence: TGTGCCAGCAGCTCTCCATCGGGACAGGAATATGGCTACACCTTC. V gene TRBV5-4 combines with J gene TRBJ1-2; TRBD1 aligns across 8 bases. V lost 3 bases to trimming and J lost 5 bases; unmatched junction nucleotides: 9. Germline CDR1 and CDR2: SGHNT and YYREEE (reference sequence). This CDR3 has 15 amino acids.

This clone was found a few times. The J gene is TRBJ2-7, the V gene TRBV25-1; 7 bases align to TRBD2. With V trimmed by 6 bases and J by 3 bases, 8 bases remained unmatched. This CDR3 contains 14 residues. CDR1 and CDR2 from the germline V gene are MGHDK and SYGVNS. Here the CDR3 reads CASSVLAEVYEQYF. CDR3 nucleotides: TGTGCCAGCAGCGTCCTAGCGGAAGTCTACGAGCAGTACTTC.

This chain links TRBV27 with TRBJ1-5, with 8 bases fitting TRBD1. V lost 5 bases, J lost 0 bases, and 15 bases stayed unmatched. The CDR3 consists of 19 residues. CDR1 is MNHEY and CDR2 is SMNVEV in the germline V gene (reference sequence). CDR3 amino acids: CASSRRTGKGGYSNQPQHF. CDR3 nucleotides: TGTGCCAGCAGTCGGAGGACAGGGAAGGGGGGATATAGCAATCAGCCCCAGCATTTT.

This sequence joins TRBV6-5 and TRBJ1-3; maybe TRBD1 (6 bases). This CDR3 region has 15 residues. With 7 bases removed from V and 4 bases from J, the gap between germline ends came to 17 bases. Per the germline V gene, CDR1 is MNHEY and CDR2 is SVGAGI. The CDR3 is CASIATGLGGNTIYF. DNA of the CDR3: TGTGCCAGCATCGCCACAGGGTTGGGGGGAAACACCATATATTTT.

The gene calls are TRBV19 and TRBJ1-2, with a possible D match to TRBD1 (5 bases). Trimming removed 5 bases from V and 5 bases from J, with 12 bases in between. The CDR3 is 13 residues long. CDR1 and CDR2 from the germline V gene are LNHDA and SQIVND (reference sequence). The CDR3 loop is CASSVDRAYGYTF. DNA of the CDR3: TGTGCCAGTAGTGTTGACAGAGCGTATGGCTACACCTTC.

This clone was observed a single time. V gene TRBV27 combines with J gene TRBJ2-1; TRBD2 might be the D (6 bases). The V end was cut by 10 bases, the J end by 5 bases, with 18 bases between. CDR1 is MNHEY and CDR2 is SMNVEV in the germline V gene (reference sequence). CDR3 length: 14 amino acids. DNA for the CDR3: TGTGCCAACCCATCCGGCGGGAAGAACAATGAGCAGTTCTTC. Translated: CANPSGGKNNEQFF.

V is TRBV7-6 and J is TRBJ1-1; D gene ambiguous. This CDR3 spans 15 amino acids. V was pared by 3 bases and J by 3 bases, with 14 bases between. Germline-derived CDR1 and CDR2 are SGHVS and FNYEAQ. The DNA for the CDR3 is TGTGCCAGCAGCTTCACGGCAGGCATTTACACTGAAGCTTTCTTT. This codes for CASSFTAGIYTEAFF.

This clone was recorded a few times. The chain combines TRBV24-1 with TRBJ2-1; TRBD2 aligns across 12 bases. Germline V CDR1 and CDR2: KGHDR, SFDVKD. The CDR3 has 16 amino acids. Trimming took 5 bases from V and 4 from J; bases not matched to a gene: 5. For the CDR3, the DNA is TGTGCCACCAGTGCTGGGACTAGCGGGCGATACAATGAGCAGTTCTTC. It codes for CATSAGTSGRYNEQFF.

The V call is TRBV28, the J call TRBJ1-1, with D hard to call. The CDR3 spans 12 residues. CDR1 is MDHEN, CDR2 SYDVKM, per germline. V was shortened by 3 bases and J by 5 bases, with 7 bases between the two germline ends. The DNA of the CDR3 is TGTGCCAGCAGTTTCCAGAGGACTGAAGCTTTCTTT. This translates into CASSFQRTEAFF.

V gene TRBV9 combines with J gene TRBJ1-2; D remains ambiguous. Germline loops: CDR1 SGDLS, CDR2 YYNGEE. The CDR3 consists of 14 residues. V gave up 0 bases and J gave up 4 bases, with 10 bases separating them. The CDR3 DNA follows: TGTGCCAGCAGCGTAGGATTCGGGAGCTATGGCTACACCTTC. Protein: CASSVGFGSYGYTF.

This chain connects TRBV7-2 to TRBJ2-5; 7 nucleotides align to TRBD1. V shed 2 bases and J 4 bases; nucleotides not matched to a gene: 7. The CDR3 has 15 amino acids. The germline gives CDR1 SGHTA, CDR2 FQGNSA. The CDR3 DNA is TGTGCCAGCAGCTTAAGAGGGGGCCCGCGAGAGACCCAGTACTTC. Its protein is CASSLRGGPRETQYF.

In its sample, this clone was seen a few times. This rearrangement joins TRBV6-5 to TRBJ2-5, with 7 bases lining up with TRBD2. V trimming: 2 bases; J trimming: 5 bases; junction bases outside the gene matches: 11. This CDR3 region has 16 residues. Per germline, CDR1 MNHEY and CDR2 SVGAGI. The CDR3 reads CASSYVARMGGETQYF. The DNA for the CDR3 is TGTGCCAGCAGTTACGTCGCTCGGATGGGAGGGGAGACCCAGTACTTC.

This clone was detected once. CDR3 DNA sequence: TGCAGTGCCAGCGCGGGTGAGCAGTTCTTC. Protein product: CSASAGEQFF. This rearrangement joins TRBV20-1 to TRBJ2-1; the D gene is possibly TRBD2 (5 bases). The CDR3 has 10 residues. Germline V lookup: CDR1 DFQATT, CDR2 SNEGSKA (reference sequence). The V and J ends lost 6 bases and 9 bases respectively, with 9 bases between them.

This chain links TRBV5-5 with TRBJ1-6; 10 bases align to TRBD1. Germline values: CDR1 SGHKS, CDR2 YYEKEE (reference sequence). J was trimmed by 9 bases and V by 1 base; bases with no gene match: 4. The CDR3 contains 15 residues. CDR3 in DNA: TGTGCCAGCAGCTTGTGGACAGGGGGTCTTTCACCCCTCCACTTT. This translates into CASSLWTGGLSPLHF.

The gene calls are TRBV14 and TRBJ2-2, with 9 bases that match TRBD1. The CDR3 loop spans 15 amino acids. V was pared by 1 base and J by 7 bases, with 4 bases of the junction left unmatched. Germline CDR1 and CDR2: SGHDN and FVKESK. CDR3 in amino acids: CASSQGQGGNGELFF. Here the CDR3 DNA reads TGTGCCAGCAGCCAAGGACAGGGGGGGAACGGGGAGCTGTTTTTT.